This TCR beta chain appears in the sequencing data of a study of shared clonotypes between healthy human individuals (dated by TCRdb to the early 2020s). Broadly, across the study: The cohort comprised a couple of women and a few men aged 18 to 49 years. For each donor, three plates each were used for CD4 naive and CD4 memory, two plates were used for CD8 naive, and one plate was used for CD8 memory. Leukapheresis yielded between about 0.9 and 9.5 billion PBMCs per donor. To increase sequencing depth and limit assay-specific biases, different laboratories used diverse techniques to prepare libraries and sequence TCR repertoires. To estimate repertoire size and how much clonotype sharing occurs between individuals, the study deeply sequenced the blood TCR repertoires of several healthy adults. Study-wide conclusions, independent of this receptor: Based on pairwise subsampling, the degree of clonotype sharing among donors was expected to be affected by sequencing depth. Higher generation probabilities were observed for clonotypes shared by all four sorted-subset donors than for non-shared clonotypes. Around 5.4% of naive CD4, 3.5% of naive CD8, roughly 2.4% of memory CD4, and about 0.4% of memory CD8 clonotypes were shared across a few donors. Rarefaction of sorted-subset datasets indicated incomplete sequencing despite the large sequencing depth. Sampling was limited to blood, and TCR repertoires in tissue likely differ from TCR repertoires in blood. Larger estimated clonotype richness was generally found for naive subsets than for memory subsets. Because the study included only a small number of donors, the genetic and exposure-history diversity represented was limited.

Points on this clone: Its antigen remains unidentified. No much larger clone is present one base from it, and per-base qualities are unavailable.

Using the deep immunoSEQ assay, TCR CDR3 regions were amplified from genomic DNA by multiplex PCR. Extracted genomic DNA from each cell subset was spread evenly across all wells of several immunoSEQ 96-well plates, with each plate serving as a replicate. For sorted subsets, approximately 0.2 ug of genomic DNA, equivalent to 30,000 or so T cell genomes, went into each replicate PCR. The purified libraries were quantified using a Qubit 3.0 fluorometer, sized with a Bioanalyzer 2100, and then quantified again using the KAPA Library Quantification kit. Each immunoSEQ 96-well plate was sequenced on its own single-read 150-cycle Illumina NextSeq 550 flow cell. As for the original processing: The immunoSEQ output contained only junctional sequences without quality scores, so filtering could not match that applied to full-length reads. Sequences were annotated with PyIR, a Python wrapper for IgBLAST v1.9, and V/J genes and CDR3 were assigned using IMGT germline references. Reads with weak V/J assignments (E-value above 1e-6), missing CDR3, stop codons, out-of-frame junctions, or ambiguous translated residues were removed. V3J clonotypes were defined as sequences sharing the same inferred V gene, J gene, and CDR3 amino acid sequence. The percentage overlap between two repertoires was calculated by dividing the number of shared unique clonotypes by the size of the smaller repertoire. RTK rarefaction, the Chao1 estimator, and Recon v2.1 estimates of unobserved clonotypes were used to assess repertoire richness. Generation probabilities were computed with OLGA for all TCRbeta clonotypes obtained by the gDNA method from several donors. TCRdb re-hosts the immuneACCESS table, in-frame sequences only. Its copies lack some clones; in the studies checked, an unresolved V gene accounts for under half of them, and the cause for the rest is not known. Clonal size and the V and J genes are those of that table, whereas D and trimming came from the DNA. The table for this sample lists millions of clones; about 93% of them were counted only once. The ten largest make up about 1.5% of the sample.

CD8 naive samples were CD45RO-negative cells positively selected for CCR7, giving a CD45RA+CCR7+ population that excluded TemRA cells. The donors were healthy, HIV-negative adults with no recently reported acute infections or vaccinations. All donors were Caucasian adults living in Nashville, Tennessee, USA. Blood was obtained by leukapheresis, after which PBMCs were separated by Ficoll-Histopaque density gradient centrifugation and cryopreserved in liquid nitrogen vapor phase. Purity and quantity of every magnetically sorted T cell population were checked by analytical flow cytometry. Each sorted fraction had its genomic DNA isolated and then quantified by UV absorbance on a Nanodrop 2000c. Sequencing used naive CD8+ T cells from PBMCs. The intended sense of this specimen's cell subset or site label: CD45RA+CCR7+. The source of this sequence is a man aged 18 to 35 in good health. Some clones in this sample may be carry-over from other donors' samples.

The CDR3 reads CASSEMGQGVFGYTF. The DNA sequence is as follows: TGTGCCAGCAGTGAAATGGGACAGGGGGTATTTGGCTACACCTTC. The chain is made from TRBV6-1 and TRBJ1-2, and 11 bases in between align with TRBD1. V lost 2 bases and J lost 7 bases, and the count of bases not matched to a germline gene is 6. Its CDR3 holds 15 amino acids, cysteine through phenylalanine. Only the CDR3 DNA stays, 45 bases, in frame from base 1. As encoded in the germline V gene, CDR1 is MNHNS while CDR2 is SASEGT.